A single sample is the source of the 17 T cell receptor beta chains below, sequenced in a study of identical twins. TCRdb analysed the 5' RACE reads with MiXCR anew, one entry per CDR3 protein. Found here are about 1.7 million distinct CDR3 sequences, about 31% of them singletons; the top ten hold about 0.25%. Sequences were obtained from cord blood. These TCRs come from a newborn girl in good health.

About this clonotype itself: The junction and the germline gene differ at one end; a read error may be behind it. This chain connects TRBV4-2 to TRBJ2-3; D tentatively fits TRBD1 or TRBD2 (5 bases each). The CDR3 length is 16 residues. The germline V gene has CDR1 LGHNA and CDR2 YNFKEQ. CDR3 amino acids: CAGSHVGEGTTDTQYF. The CDR3 bases are TGTGCCGGCAGCCACGTAGGAGAGGGGACCACAGATACGCAGTATTTT.

This clonotype was picked up a small number of times. The chain combines TRBV7-2 with TRBJ2-4, with 8 positions matching TRBD2. The CDR3 contains 13 residues. CDR1 SGHTA and CDR2 FQGNSA come from the germline V gene. Unmatched junction bases numbered 8, after V lost 7 bases and J lost 9 bases. CDR3 DNA: TGTGCCAGCACAAGCGGGAGTACGAGCATTCAGTACTTC. It codes for CASTSGSTSIQYF.

The chain links TRBV6-5 to TRBJ2-6, with 10 bases fitting TRBD1. The germline gives CDR1 MNHEY, CDR2 SVGAGI. This CDR3 is built from 15 residues. The trim removed 5 bases at V and 3 bases at J, leaving 1 base unmatched. CDR3 coding DNA: TGTGCCAGCAGTGACAGGGGGCATGGGGCCAACGTCCTGACTTTC. Protein product: CASSDRGHGANVLTF.

The chain employs TRBV30 and TRBJ1-6; 9 positions match TRBD1. Germline V CDR1 and CDR2: GTSNPN, SVGIG (reference sequence). The J segment lost 7 bases and the V segment lost 5 bases, leaving 3 bases of the junction unmatched. The CDR3 runs 13 residues. This CDR3 is CAWGGQGNSPLHF. The CDR3 DNA sequence: TGTGCCTGGGGCGGACAGGGGAATTCACCCCTCCACTTT.

This clonotype was seen a few times. The V gene is TRBV5-1, the J gene TRBJ2-3; TRBD2 matches at 12 bases. Germline V gene data show CDR1 as SGHRS and CDR2 as YFSETQ. This CDR3 has 17 residues. After removal of 3 bases from V and 6 bases from J, the junction contained 11 bases not matched to a gene. The CDR3 sequence is CASSSPASSGRADTQYF. CDR3 DNA sequence: TGCGCCAGCAGCTCCCCTGCTTCTAGCGGGAGGGCCGATACGCAGTATTTT.

The CDR3 protein is CASSFTGTRKETQYF. The DNA of the CDR3 is TGCGCCAGCAGCTTCACCGGGACTAGGAAAGAGACCCAGTACTTC. The chain links TRBV4-1 to TRBJ2-5, with 8 bases that match TRBD2. V lost 5 bases to trimming and J lost 3 bases; unmatched junction nucleotides: 8. This CDR3 is built from 15 residues. CDR1 and CDR2 from the germline V gene are MGHRA and YSYEKL.

The chain combines TRBV10-3 with TRBJ1-3; 7 nucleotides match TRBD1. The CDR3 length is 15 residues. CDR1 is ENHRY and CDR2 is SYGVKD in the germline V gene. Losses at the gene ends were 6 bases for V and 4 bases for J; bases not matched to a gene: 9. CDR3 protein: CAISSGTVIGNTIYF. The CDR3 DNA is TGTGCCATCAGCTCCGGGACAGTCATCGGAAACACCATATATTTT.

This clonotype turned up a few times. CDR3 coding DNA: TGCGCCAGCAGCAATCAGGGGAGGAAAGATACGCAGTATTTT. This sequence encodes CASSNQGRKDTQYF. The chain recombines TRBV10-1 with TRBJ2-3, with D perhaps matching TRBD1 or TRBD2 (6 bases each). The V end was cut by 6 bases, the J end by 5 bases, with 15 bases between. CDR3 length: 14 amino acids. The germline gives CDR1 WNHNN, CDR2 SYGVQD (reference sequence).

This chain joins TRBV28 and TRBJ2-1; 7 positions match TRBD2. J was trimmed by 9 bases and V by 6 bases; bases with no gene match: 17. Germline CDR1 MDHEN, CDR2 SYDVKM. The CDR3 runs 16 residues. The CDR3 coding sequence is TGTGCCAGCAGCTCACCGGCTAGCGGTTTCGACGGTGAGCAGTTCTTC. This codes for CASSSPASGFDGEQFF.

This clonotype was seen ten or more times. This chain uses TRBV29-1 with TRBJ1-2; D ambiguous. CDR1 SQVTM and CDR2 ANQGSEA come from the germline V gene. The V end lost 5 bases, the J end lost 4 bases, and 11 bases lay between the germline ends. This CDR3 has 12 amino acids. The CDR3 DNA reads as TGCAGCGTTTCTGACGACCCCTATGGCTACACCTTC. As protein: CSVSDDPYGYTF.

The chain joins TRBV28 to TRBJ2-4, with TRBD2 matching over 8 bases. Per germline, CDR1 MDHEN and CDR2 SYDVKM. J was trimmed by 7 bases and V by 5 bases; bases with no gene match: 16. The CDR3 is made up of 17 amino acids. The CDR3 sequence: CASSARLARGIRNIQYF. As DNA, the CDR3 is TGTGCCAGCAGTGCCAGACTAGCGAGAGGGATAAGGAACATTCAGTACTTC.

This clonotype was observed a few times. This chain links TRBV15 with TRBJ1-2, with TRBD1 matching over 8 bases. The CDR3 runs to 13 residues. In germline, CDR1 is LNHNV, CDR2 YYDKDF (reference sequence). With V trimmed by 8 bases and J by 6 bases, 8 bases remained unmatched. The CDR3 nucleotides read TGTGCCACCCCGGAGAAACAGGGGGATGGCTACACCTTC. Residues: CATPEKQGDGYTF.

The rearrangement joins TRBV20-1 to TRBJ2-3, with D possibly being TRBD1 (5 bases). V shed 0 bases and J shed 4 bases, with 23 bases lying between them. From germline, CDR1 is DFQATT and CDR2 SNEGSKA (reference sequence). The CDR3 consists of 18 residues. CDR3 nucleotides: TGCAGTGCTAGAGATAGGTGGGGCCAGGGAACCGACGCAGATACGCAGTATTTT. This gives the protein CSARDRWGQGTDADTQYF.

This clonotype came up once. The genes are TRBV20-1 and TRBJ2-5, with D perhaps matching TRBD2 (6 bases). In germline, CDR1 is DFQATT, CDR2 SNEGSKA (reference sequence). V gave up 0 bases and J gave up 2 bases, with 13 bases separating them. This CDR3 has 15 residues. CDR3 residues: CSARDGGGRQETQYF. CDR3 in DNA: TGCAGTGCTAGAGACGGCGGAGGGAGGCAAGAGACCCAGTACTTC.

This chain uses TRBV4-2 with TRBJ2-2; tentatively, D is TRBD2 (7 bases). Trimming left V 3 bases short and J 5 bases short, with 16 bases between. Germline CDR1 reads LGHNA; CDR2 reads YNFKEQ. The CDR3 loop spans 16 amino acids. The CDR3 loop is CASSHPLGGGTGELFF. The CDR3 DNA reads as TGTGCCAGCAGCCACCCCTTGGGAGGGGGAACCGGGGAGCTGTTTTTT.

This clonotype was counted a few times. V gene TRBV20-1 combines with J gene TRBJ1-2, with D possibly matching TRBD1 (6 bases). The CDR3 runs 12 residues. The V end was cut by 5 bases, the J end by 4 bases, with 11 bases between. Germline V gene data show CDR1 as DFQATT and CDR2 as SNEGSKA (reference sequence). The CDR3 protein is CSAPDRRYGYTF. The DNA of the CDR3 is TGCAGTGCTCCTGACAGGCGCTATGGCTACACCTTC.

The chain carries TRBV28 and TRBJ1-5; no firm D call. Trimming stripped 4 bases from V and 12 bases from J, with 13 bases between. The CDR3 is 12 residues long. Germline loops: CDR1 MDHEN, CDR2 SYDVKM. The CDR3 DNA reads TGTGCCAGCAGTTCCAATTTGGAGTTCCAGCATTTT. Protein product: CASSSNLEFQHF.